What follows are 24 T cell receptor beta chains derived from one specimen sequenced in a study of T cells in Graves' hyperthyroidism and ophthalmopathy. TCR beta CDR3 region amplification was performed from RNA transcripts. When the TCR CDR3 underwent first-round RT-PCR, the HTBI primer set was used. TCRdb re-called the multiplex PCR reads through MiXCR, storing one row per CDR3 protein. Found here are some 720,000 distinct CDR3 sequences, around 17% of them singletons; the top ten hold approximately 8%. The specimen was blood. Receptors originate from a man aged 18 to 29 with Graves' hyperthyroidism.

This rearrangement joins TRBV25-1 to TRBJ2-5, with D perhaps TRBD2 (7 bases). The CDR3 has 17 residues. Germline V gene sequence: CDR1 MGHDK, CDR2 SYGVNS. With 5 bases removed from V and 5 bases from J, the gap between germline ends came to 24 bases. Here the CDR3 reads CASSLSGGGRRSETQYF. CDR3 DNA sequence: TGTGCCAGCAGTCTATCGGGGGGCGGGCGTCGTTCGGAGACCCAGTACTTC. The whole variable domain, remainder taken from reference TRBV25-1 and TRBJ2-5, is EADIYQTPRYLVIGTGKKITLECSQTMGHDKMYWYQQDPGMELHLIHYSYGVNSTEKGDLSSESTVSRIRTEHFPLTLESARPSHTSQYLCASSLSGGGRRSETQYFGPGTRLLVL.

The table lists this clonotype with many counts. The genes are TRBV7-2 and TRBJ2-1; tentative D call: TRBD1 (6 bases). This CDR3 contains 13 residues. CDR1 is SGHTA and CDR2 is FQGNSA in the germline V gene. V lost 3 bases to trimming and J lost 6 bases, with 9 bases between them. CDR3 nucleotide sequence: TGTGCCAGCAGCTTGGACAGATTCAATGAGCAGTTCTTC. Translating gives CASSLDRFNEQFF.

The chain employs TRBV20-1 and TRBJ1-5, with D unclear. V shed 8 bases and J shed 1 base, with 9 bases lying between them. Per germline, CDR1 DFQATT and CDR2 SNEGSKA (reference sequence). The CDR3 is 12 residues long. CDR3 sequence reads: CSWRRSNQPQHF. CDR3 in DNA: TGCAGTTGGAGACGGAGCAATCAGCCCCAGCATTTT.

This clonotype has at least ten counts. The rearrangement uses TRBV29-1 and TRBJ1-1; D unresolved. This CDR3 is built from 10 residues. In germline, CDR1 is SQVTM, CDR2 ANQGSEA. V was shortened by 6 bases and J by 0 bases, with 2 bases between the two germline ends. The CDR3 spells CSVVNTEAFF. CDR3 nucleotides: TGCAGCGTGGTGAACACTGAAGCTTTCTTT.

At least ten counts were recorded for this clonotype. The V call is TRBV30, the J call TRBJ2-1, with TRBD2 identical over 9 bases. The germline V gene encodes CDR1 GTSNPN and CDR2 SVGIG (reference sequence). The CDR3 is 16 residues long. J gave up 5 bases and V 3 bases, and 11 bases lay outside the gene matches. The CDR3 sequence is CAWRRRIAGENNEQFF. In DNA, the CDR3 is TGTGCCTGGAGAAGGAGGATAGCGGGGGAGAACAATGAGCAGTTCTTC. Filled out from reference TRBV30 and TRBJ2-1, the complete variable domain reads SQTIHQWPATLVQPVGSPLSLECTVEGTSNPNLYWYRQAAGRGLQLLFYSVGIGQISSEVPQNLSASRPQDRQFILSSKKLLLSDSGFYLCAWRRRIAGENNEQFFGPGTRLTVL.

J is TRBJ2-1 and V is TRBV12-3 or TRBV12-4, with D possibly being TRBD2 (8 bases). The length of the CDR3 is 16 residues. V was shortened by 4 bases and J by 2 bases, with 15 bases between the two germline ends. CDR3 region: CASSSYSGTAYNEQFF. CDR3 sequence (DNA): TGTGCCAGCAGTTCCTATAGCGGGACAGCCTACAATGAGCAGTTCTTC.

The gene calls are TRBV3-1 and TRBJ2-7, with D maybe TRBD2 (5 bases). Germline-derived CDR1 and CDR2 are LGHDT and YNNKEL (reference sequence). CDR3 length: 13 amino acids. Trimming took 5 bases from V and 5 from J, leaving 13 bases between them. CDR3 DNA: TGTGCCAGCAGCGCACTAGTTCCCCACGAGCAGTACTTC. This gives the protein CASSALVPHEQYF.

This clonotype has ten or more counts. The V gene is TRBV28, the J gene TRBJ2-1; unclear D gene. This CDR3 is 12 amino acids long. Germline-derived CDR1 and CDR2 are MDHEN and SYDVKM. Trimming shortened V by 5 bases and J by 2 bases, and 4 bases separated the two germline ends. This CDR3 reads CASSRAYNEQFF. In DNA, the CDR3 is TGTGCCAGCAGTAGAGCCTACAATGAGCAGTTCTTC.

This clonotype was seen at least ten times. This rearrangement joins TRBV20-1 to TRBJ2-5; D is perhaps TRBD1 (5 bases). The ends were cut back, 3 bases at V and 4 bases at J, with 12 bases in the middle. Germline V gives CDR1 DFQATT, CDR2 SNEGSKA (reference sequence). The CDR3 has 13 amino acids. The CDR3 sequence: CSARFRVGETQYF. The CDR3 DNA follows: TGCAGTGCTAGGTTCAGGGTGGGAGAGACCCAGTACTTC.

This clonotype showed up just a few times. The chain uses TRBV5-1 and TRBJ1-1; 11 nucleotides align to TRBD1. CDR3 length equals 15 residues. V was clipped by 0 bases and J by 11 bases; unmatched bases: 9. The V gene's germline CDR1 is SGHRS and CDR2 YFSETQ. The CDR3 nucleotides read TGCGCCAGCAGCTTGGAGGGGACAGGGGGAACTATGGCTTTCTTT. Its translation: CASSLEGTGGTMAFF.

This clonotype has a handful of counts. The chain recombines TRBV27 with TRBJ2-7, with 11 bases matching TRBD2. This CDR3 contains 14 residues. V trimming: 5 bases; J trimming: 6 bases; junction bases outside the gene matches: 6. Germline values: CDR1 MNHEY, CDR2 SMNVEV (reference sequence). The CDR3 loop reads CASSRLAGGAEQYF. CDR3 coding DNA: TGTGCCAGCAGTCGGCTAGCGGGAGGAGCCGAGCAGTACTTC.

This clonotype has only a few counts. In nucleotides, the CDR3 is TGTGCCACCAGTGATTTAGGGGGTGGGGAGACCCAGTACTTC. It is translated as CATSDLGGGETQYF. V is TRBV24-1 and J is TRBJ2-5; TRBD1 is a possible D gene (6 bases). Germline CDR1 reads KGHDR; CDR2 reads SFDVKD. The CDR3 runs to 14 residues. V was cut by 1 base and J by 5 bases, with 10 bases left in between.

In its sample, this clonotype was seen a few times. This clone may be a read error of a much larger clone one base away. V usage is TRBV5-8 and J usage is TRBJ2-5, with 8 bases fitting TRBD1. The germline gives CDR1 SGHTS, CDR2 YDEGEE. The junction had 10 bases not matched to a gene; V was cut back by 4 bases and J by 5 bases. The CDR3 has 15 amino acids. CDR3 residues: CASSLGRGRGETQYF. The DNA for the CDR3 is TGTGCCAGCAGCCTCGGCAGGGGGCGCGGGGAGACCCAGTACTTC.

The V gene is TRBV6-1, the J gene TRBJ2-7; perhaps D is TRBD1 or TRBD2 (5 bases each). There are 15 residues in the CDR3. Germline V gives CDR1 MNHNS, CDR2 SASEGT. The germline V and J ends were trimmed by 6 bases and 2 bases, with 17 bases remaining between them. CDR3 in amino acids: CASRAGRGTTYEQYF. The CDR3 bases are TGTGCCAGCAGAGCCGGTAGAGGGACCACCTACGAGCAGTACTTC.

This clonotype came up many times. CDR3 loop: CASSFVGPPDTQYF. DNA of the CDR3: TGTGCCAGCAGCTTTGTCGGACCCCCAGATACGCAGTATTTT. V is TRBV7-9 and J is TRBJ2-3; D gene unclear. In germline, CDR1 is SEHNR, CDR2 FQNEAQ (reference sequence). Trimming removed 3 bases at V and 4 bases at J, with 11 bases between. CDR3 length: 14 residues.

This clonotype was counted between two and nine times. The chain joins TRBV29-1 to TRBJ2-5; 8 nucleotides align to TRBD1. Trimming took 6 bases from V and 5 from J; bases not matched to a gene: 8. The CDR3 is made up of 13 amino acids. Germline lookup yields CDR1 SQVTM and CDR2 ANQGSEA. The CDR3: CSVTGQGRETQYF. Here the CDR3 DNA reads TGCAGCGTCACCGGACAGGGTAGGGAGACCCAGTACTTC.

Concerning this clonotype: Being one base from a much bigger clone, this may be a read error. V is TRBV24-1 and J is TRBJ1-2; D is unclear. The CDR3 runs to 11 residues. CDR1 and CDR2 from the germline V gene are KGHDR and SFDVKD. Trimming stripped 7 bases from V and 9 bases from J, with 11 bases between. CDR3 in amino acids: CATSDVYSYTF. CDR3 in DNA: TGTGCCACCAGCGACGTATATAGCTACACCTTC.

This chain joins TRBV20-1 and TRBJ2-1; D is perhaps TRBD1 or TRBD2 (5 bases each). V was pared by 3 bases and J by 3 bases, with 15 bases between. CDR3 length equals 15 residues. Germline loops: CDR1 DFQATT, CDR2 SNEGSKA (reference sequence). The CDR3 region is CSARYPGARYNEQFF. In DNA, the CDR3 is TGCAGTGCTAGGTACCCCGGGGCTCGCTACAATGAGCAGTTCTTC.

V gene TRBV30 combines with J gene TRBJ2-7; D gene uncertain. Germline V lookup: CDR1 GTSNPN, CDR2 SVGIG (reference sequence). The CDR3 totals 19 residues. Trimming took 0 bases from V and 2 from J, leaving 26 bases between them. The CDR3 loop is CAWSVASHSPFTHAYEQYF. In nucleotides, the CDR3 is TGTGCCTGGAGTGTAGCCAGCCACTCACCCTTTACCCACGCCTACGAGCAGTACTTC.

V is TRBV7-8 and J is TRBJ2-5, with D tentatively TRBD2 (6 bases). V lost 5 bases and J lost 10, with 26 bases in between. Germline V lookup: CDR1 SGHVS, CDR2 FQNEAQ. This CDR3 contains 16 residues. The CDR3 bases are TGTGCCAGCAGCCACGACTCGCGGGATTTTTTCAAAGGCCAGTACTTC. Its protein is CASSHDSRDFFKGQYF.

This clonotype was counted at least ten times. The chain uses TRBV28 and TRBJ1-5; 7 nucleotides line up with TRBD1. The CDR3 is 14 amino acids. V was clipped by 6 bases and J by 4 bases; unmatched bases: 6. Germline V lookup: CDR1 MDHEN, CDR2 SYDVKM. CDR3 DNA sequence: TGTGCCAGCAGCTTGACAGGGTCGAATCAGCCCCAGCATTTT. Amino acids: CASSLTGSNQPQHF.

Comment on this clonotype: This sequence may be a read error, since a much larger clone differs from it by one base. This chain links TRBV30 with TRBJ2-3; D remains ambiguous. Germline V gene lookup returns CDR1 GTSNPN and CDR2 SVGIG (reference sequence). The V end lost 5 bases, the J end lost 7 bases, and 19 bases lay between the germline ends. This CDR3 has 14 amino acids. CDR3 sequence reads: CAWCSGLSANTQYF. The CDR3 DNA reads TGTGCCTGGTGTTCAGGCCTGAGCGCAAATACGCAGTATTTT.

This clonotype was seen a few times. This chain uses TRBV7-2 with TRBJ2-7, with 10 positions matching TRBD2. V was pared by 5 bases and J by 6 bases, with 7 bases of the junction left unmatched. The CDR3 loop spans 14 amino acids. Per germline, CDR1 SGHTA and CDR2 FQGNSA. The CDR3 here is CASSPQRGGLEQYF. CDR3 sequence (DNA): TGTGCCAGCAGCCCCCAGCGGGGGGGTCTCGAGCAGTACTTC.

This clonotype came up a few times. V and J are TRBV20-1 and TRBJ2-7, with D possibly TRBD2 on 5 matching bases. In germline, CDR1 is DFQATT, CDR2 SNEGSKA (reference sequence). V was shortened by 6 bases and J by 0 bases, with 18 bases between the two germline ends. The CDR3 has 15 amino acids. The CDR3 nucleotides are TGCAGTGCCACCTCCCGAGGGCCCCTCTCCTACGAGCAGTACTTC. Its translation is CSATSRGPLSYEQYF.